The subject of this entry is one T cell receptor beta chain. These data come from a study of blood T cell repertoires in COVID-19. Produced via immunoSEQ multiplex PCR; TCRdb's table is partial and in-frame only. The sample yields about 140,000 clones, about four fifths seen once. The junction had 7 bases not matched to a gene; V was cut back by 9 bases and J by 0 bases. This CDR3 region has 14 residues. The germline gives CDR1 MNHEY, CDR2 SVGAGI. V usage is TRBV6-5 and J usage is TRBJ1-1; 7 bases agree with TRBD1. Sequencing was performed on peripheral blood. This TCR was sampled from a human donor in a cohort sampled during active COVID-19. Here the CDR3 reads CASTRDSLNTEAFF. CDR3 bases: TGTGCCAGTACCAGGGACAGCTTGAACACTGAAGCTTTCTTT.